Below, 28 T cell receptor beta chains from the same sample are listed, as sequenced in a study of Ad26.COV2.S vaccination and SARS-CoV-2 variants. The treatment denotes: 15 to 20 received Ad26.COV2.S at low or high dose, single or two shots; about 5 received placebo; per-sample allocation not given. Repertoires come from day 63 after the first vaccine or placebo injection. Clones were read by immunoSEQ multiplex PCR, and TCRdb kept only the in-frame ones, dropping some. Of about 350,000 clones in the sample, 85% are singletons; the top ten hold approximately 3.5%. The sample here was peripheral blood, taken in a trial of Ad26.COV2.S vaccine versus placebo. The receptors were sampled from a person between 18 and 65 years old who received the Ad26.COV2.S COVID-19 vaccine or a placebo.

The CDR3 sequence: CASSIGGTAYEKLFF. DNA of the CDR3: TGTGCCAGTAGTATTGGAGGGACGGCCTATGAAAAACTGTTTTTT. The V call is TRBV19, the J call TRBJ1-4; a weak D match, TRBD1 (5 bases). Germline values: CDR1 LNHDA, CDR2 SQIVND (reference sequence). CDR3 size: 15 residues. V lost 3 bases to trimming and J lost 6 bases, with 14 bases between them.

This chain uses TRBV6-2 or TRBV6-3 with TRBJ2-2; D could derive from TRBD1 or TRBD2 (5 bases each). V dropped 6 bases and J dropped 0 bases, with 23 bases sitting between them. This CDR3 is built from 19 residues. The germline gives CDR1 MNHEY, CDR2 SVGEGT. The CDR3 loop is CASSPRRKAGTSNTGELFF. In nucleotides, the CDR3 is TGTGCCAGCAGCCCACGAAGGAAGGCAGGGACCTCGAACACCGGGGAGCTGTTTTTT.

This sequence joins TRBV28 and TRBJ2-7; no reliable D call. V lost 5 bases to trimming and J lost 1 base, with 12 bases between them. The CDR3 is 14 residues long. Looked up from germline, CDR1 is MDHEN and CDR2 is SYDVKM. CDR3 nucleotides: TGTGCCAGCAGTGTCGCTGGATCGTCCTACGAGCAGTACTTC. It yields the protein CASSVAGSSYEQYF.

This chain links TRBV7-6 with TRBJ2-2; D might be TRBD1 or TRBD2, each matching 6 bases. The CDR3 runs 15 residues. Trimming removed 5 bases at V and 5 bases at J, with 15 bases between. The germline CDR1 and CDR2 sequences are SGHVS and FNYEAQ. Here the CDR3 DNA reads TGTGCCAGCAGCCGTGGCACAGGGAGGACCGGGGAGCTGTTTTTT. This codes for CASSRGTGRTGELFF.

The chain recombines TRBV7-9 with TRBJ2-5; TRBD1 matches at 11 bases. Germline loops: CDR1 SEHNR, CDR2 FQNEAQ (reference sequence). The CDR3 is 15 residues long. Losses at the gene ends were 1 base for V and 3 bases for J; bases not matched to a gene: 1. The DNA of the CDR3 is TGTGCCAGCAGCTTAGGGACAGGGGGCGAAGAGACCCAGTACTTC. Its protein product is CASSLGTGGEETQYF.

In DNA, the CDR3 is TGTGCCAGCAATAGACCTACTAGCACAGATACGCAGTATTTT. It yields the protein CASNRPTSTDTQYF. The V gene is TRBV6-5, the J gene TRBJ2-3; D is undetermined. Germline V gives CDR1 MNHEY, CDR2 SVGAGI. Trimming pared 7 bases from V and 0 bases from J, leaving 11 bases between. CDR3 length: 14 residues.

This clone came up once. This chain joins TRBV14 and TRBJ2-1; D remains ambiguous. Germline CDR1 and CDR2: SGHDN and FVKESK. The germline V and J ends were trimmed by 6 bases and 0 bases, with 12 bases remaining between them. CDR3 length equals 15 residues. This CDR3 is CASSKRYRSYNEQFF. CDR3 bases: TGTGCCAGCAGTAAGCGCTACCGCTCCTACAATGAGCAGTTCTTC.

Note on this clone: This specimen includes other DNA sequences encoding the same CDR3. As DNA, the CDR3 is TGTGCCAGTAGTATTGGGAGAAGCTCCTACAATGAGCAGTTCTTC. It encodes CASSIGRSSYNEQFF. This rearrangement joins TRBV19 to TRBJ2-1, with D perhaps TRBD2 (5 bases). The ends were cut back, 3 bases at V and 0 bases at J, with 9 bases in the middle. The CDR3 runs 15 residues. Germline V gene lookup returns CDR1 LNHDA and CDR2 SQIVND (reference sequence).

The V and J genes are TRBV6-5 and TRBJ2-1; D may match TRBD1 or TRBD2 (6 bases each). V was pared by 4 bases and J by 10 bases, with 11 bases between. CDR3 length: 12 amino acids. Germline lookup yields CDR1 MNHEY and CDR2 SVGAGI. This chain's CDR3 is CASSWRGEEQFF. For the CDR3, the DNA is TGTGCCAGCAGTTGGAGGGGGGAGGAGCAGTTCTTC.

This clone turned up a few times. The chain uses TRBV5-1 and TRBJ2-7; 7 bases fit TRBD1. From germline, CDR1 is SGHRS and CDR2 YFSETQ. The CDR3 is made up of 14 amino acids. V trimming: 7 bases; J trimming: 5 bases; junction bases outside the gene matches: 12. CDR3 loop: CASQSGGVRNEQYF. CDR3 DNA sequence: TGCGCCAGCCAGTCAGGGGGAGTGAGGAACGAGCAGTACTTC.

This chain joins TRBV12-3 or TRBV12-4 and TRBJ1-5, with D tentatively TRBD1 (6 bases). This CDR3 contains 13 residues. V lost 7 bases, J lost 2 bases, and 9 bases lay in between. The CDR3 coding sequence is TGTGCCAGCACCCCAGGGGGCAATCAGCCCCAGCATTTT. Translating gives CASTPGGNQPQHF.

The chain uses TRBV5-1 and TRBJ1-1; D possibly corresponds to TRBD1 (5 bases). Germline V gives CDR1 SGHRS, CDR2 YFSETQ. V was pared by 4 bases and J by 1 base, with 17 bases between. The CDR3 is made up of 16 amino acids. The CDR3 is CASSPRGGGPNTEAFF. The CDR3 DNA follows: TGCGCCAGCAGCCCCCGGGGCGGGGGACCGAACACTGAAGCTTTCTTT.

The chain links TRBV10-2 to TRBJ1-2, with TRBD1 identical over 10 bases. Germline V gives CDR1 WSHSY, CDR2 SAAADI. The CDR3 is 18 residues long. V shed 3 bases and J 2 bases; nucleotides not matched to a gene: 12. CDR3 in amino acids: CASSERTGGIEGNYGYTF. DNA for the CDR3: TGCGCCAGCAGTGAACGGACAGGGGGAATCGAGGGGAACTATGGCTACACCTTC.

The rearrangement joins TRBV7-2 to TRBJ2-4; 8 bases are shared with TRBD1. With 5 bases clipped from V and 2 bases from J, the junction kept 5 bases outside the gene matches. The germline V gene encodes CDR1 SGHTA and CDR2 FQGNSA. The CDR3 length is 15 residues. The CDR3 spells CASSTRGQSKNIQYF. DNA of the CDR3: TGTGCCAGCAGCACCAGGGGGCAGTCCAAAAACATTCAGTACTTC.

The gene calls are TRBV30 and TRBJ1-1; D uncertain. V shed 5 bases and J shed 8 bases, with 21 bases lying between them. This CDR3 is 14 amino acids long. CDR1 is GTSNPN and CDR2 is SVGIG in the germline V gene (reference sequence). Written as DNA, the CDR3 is TGTGCCTGGGGTCAGAACGACTGCCATGCCGAAGCTTTCTTT. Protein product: CAWGQNDCHAEAFF.

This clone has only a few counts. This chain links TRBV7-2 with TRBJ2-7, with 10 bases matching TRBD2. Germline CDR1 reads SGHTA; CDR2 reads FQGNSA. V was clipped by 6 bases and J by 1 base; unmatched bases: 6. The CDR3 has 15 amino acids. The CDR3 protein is CASSRVAGGSYEQYF. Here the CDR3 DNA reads TGTGCCAGCAGTCGTGTAGCGGGGGGTTCCTACGAGCAGTACTTC.

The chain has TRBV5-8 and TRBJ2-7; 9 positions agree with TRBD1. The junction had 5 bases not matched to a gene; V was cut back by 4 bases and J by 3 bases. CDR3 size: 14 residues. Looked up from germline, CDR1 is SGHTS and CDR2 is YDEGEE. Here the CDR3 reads CASSVGQGGYEQYF. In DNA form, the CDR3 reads TGTGCCAGCAGCGTGGGACAGGGTGGCTACGAGCAGTACTTC.

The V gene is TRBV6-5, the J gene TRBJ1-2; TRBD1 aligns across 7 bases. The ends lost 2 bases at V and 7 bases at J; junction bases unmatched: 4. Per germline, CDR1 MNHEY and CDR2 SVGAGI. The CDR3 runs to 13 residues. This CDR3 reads CASSYTTGFGYTF. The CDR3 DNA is TGTGCCAGCAGTTACACGACAGGGTTTGGCTACACCTTC.

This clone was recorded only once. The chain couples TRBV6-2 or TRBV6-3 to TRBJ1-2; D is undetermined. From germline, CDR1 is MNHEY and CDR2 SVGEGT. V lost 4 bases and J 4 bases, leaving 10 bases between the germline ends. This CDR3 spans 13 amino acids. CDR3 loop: CASSSQIAYGYTF. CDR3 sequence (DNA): TGTGCCAGCAGTTCACAGATTGCCTATGGCTACACCTTC.

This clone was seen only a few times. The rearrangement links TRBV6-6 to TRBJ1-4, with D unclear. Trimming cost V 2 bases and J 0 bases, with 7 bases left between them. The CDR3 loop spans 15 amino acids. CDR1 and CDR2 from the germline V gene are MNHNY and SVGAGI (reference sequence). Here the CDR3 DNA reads TGTGCCAGCAGTTACGAACTGTCAACTAATGAAAAACTGTTTTTT. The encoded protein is CASSYELSTNEKLFF.

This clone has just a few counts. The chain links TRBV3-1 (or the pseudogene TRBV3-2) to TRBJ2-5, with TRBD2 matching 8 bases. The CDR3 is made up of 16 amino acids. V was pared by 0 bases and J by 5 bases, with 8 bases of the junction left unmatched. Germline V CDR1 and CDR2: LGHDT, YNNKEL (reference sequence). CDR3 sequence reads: CASSQDTAGAGETQYF. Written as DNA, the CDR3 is TGTGCCAGCAGCCAAGATACAGCGGGGGCAGGGGAGACCCAGTACTTC.

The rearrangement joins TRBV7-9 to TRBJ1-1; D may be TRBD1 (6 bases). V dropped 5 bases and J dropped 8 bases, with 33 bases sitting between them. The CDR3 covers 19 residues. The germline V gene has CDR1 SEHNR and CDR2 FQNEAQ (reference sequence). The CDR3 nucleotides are TGTGCCAGCAGCACGGGACAAACCTCCTCGGCGTGGAATGTTGAGGAAGCTTTCTTT. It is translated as CASSTGQTSSAWNVEEAFF.

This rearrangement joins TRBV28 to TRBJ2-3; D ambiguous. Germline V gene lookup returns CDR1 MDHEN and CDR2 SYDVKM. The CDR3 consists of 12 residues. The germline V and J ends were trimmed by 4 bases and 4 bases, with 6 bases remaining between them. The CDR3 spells CASSWGSDTQYF. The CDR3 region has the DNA TGTGCCAGCAGTTGGGGTTCAGATACGCAGTATTTT.

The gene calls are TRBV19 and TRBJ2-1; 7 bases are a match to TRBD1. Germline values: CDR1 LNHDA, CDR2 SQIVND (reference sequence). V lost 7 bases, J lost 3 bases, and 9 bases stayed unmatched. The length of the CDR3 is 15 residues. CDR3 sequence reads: CASNTGTDHYNEQFF. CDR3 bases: TGTGCCAGTAACACCGGGACAGACCACTACAATGAGCAGTTCTTC.

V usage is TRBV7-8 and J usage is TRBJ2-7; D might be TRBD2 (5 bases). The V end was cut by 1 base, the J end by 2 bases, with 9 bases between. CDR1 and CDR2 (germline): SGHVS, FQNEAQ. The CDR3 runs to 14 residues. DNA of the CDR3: TGTGCCAGCAGCTTAGTCACCGGGACCTACGAGCAGTACTTC. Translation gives CASSLVTGTYEQYF. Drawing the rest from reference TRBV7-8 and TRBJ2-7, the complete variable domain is GAGVSQSPRYKVAKRGQDVALRCDPISGHVSLFWYQQALGQGPEFLTYFQNEAQLDKSGLPSDRFFAERPEGSVSTLKIQRTQQEDSAVYLCASSLVTGTYEQYFGPGTRLTVT.

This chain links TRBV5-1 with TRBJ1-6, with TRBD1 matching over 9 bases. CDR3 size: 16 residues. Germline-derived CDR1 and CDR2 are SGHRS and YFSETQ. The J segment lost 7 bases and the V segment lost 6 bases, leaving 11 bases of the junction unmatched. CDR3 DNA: TGCGCCAGCACCCTGGGTGGGACAGGGTCAAATTCACCCCTCCACTTT. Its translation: CASTLGGTGSNSPLHF.

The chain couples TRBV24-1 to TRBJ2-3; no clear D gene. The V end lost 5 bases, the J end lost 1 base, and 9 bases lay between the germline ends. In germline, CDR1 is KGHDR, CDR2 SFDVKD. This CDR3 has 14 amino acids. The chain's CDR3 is CATSGARRTDTQYF. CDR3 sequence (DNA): TGTGCCACCAGTGGCGCCAGACGCACAGATACGCAGTATTTT.

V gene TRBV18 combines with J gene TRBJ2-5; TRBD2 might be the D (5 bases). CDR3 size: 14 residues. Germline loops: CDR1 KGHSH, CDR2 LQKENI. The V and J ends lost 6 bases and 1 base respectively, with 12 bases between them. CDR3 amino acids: CASSQGAGQETQYF. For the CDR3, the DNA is TGTGCCAGCTCTCAAGGTGCGGGCCAAGAGACCCAGTACTTC.